This T cell receptor beta chain was identified in a study of blood T cell repertoires in COVID-19. Study overall: Sample material is recorded as cDNA or gDNA derived from T cells, B-cell-depleted T cells, or PBMCs.

As originally analysed: Reference gene primer amplification yielded estimated nucleated cell counts. The repertoire was sequenced with immunoSEQ multiplex PCR; TCRdb's copy has only in-frame clones and lacks some. V and J calls and clone size are those listed in that table; D and trimming were worked out from the DNA. The sample holds about 110,000 clones; approximately 81% are singletons and the top ten take approximately 40%. Germline CDR1 LNHDA, CDR2 SQIVND (reference sequence). V lost 6 bases and J 3 bases, leaving 11 bases between the germline ends. The CDR3 is 13 amino acids. The receptor's source is a man older than 75 with acute or convalescent COVID-19. The rearrangement links TRBV19 to TRBJ1-1; TRBD1 is a possible D gene (5 bases). Sequences were obtained from peripheral blood. The CDR3, as DNA: TGTGCCAGTAGAAGGGGCTTGGACACTGAAGCTTTCTTT. It specifies CASRRGLDTEAFF. The full variable domain, its missing parts supplied by reference TRBV19 and TRBJ1-1, is DGGITQSPKYLFRKEGQNVTLSCEQNLNHDAMYWYRQDPGQGLRLIYYSQIVNDFQKGDIAEGYSVSREKKESFPLTVTSAQKNPTAFYLCASRRGLDTEAFFGQGTRLTVV.